This T cell receptor (beta chain) emerged from a study of T cell changes during pregnancy in multiple sclerosis. Measured with immunoSEQ multiplex PCR; TCRdb has only the in-frame clones, and not every one. The sample records about 100,000 clones, about 94% being singletons. This CDR3 has 16 residues. J was trimmed by 4 bases and V by 4 bases; bases with no gene match: 12. The germline V gene encodes CDR1 SEHNR and CDR2 FQNEAQ (reference sequence). Material: peripheral blood, obtained before pregnancy. The chain couples TRBV7-9 to TRBJ2-7, with 8 bases fitting TRBD2. The TCR originated in a female donor with multiple sclerosis, enrolled in a pregnancy study. This CDR3 reads CASSSPTSGGGYEQYF. Here the CDR3 DNA reads TGTGCCAGCAGCTCCCCCACTAGCGGCGGAGGTTACGAGCAGTACTTC.